These 13 T cell receptor beta chains originate from one sample sequenced in a study of Tregs in tolerant kidney transplant recipients. Profiled with immunoSEQ multiplex PCR; TCRdb holds only in-frame clones, not every one. In total, the table holds approximately 30,000 clones. Mixed chimerism was transient after nonmyeloablative marrow transplants from related graft donors. The sequences come from CD4+ T cells from blood (PBMCs), collected 24 months after the transplant. These receptors all stem from a human patient who received a combined kidney and bone marrow transplant. The T cells may partly be graft donor cells.

As to this clone: The CDR3 goes on 3 residues after the read ends, and that part is filled in from the germline J gene. The rearrangement links TRBV20-1 to TRBJ2-1; 9 bases are a match to TRBD2. This CDR3 is built from 16 residues. Trimming took 1 base from V and 0 from J; bases not matched to a gene: 4. CDR1 and CDR2 from the germline V gene are DFQATT and SNEGSKA (reference sequence). The CDR3 bases that were read are TGCAGTGCTAGAGCCCTAGCGGGATACTCCTACAATGAG. It specifies CSARALAGYSYNE. The full-length CDR3 reads as CSARALAGYSYNEQFF.

Notes on this clone: The CDR3 end falls 3 residues outside the read, so it is completed with the germline J gene. The V and J genes are TRBV7-3 and TRBJ2-2; a possible D gene is TRBD1 (6 bases). Trimming removed 4 bases from V and 5 bases from J, with 11 bases in between. This CDR3 contains 14 residues. Germline-derived CDR1 and CDR2 are SGHTA and FQGTGA. CDR3 DNA (partial): TGTGCCAGCAGCTACCAACAGGGAACCGGGGAG. Protein product: CASSYQQGTGE. The full CDR3 sequence reads CASSYQQGTGELFF.

Concerning this clone: The read gets to within 3 residues of the CDR3 end, and the germline J gene fills in the rest. V and J are TRBV7-2 and TRBJ2-1; tentative D call: TRBD2 (6 bases). Germline-derived CDR1 and CDR2 are SGHTA and FQGNSA. Trimming took 4 bases from V and 0 from J, leaving 10 bases between them. The CDR3 length is 15 residues. CDR3 bases read: TGTGCCAGCAGCTCCGGGACTGCCTCCTACAATGAG. It is translated as CASSSGTASYNE. The entire CDR3 is CASSSGTASYNEQFF.

CDR3 protein: CASTNVEGNTEAFF. The sequenced part of the CDR3 DNA is TGTGCCAGCACCAATGTCGAGGGGAACACTGAA. This chain uses TRBV5-4 with TRBJ1-1; D is ambiguous. The CDR3 end lies 3 residues beyond the end of the read and is filled in from the germline J gene. Trimming took off 6 bases at V and 1 base at J, with 13 bases between the two ends. Per the germline V gene, CDR1 is SGHNT and CDR2 is YYREEE (reference sequence). The CDR3 spans 14 residues.

Points on this clone: The read is 3 residues too short to cover the CDR3 end, so that end is filled in from the germline J gene. The chain carries TRBV20-1 and TRBJ2-5; TRBD2 aligns across 7 bases. CDR1 and CDR2 (germline): DFQATT, SNEGSKA (reference sequence). Losses at the gene ends were 0 bases for V and 5 bases for J; bases not matched to a gene: 9. This CDR3 has 15 amino acids. The CDR3 spells CSARDTLAREETQYF. The sequenced CDR3 bases are TGCAGTGCTAGAGATACACTAGCGAGAGAGGAGACC.

Worth noting for this clone: The read comes to an end 3 residues before the CDR3 does, leaving the germline J gene to fill in the end. This chain links TRBV29-1 with TRBJ2-3; 9 bases fit TRBD1. V was pared by 7 bases and J by 4 bases, with 6 bases of the junction left unmatched. Germline loops: CDR1 SQVTM, CDR2 ANQGSEA. This CDR3 region has 13 residues. This chain's CDR3 is CSGGQGKPDTQYF. The CDR3 DNA, read in part, is TGCAGCGGCGGACAGGGGAAGCCAGATACG.

On this clone itself: Read sequence stops 3 residues before the CDR3 end, and the germline J gene provides the missing end. The chain combines TRBV20-1 with TRBJ2-1; D possibly corresponds to TRBD1 (6 bases). Per germline, CDR1 DFQATT and CDR2 SNEGSKA (reference sequence). CDR3 length equals 14 residues. V lost 6 bases, J lost 9 bases, and 21 bases lay in between. The CDR3 DNA, read in part, is TGCAGTGCCTTAGACAGGCTATGGATTCCTGAG. Amino acids: CSALDRLWIPE. Given in full, the CDR3 is CSALDRLWIPEQFF.

Notes on this clone: One end of the junction does not line up with germline, which may come from a read error. The sequenced fragment ends 3 residues before the CDR3 boundary, so the rest is inferred from the germline J gene. The chain uses TRBV7-7 and TRBJ1-5, with D unclear. The germline V gene encodes CDR1 SSHAT and CDR2 FNYEAQ (reference sequence). CDR3 size: 13 residues. The sequenced part of the CDR3 DNA is TGTGCTAGCAGCTTAGGGCCCAATCAGCCC. This encodes CASSLGPNQP. The whole CDR3 protein reads CASSLGPNQPQHF. The full variable domain, in which reference TRBV7-7 and TRBJ1-5 provide the parts outside the CDR3, is GAGVSQSPRYKVTKRGQDVTLRCDPISSHATLYWYQQALGQGPEFLTYFNYEAQPDKSGLPSDRFSAERPEGSISTLTIQRTEQRDSAMYRCASSLGPNQPQHFGDGTRLSIL.

Turning to this clone: The sequenced fragment ends 3 residues before the CDR3 boundary, so the rest is inferred from the germline J gene. The chain combines TRBV7-2 with TRBJ2-1; perhaps TRBD2 as D (6 bases). This CDR3 comprises 14 residues. Germline values: CDR1 SGHTA, CDR2 FQGNSA. V shed 5 bases and J shed 4 bases, with 12 bases lying between them. The covered CDR3 bases are TGTGCCAGCAGCACGGCCGGGACTTACAATGAG. Amino acid sequence: CASSTAGTYNE. In full, the CDR3 is CASSTAGTYNEQFF.

A word on this clone: The junction shows a germline mismatch at one end, possibly a read error. The read terminates 3 residues ahead of where the CDR3 ends, so the germline J gene completes it. The chain links TRBV4-2 to TRBJ1-5, with D perhaps TRBD1 (5 bases). The CDR3 runs 15 residues. Per germline, CDR1 LGHNA and CDR2 YNFKEQ. This chain's CDR3 is CASSQDPGVGQPQHF. The sequenced part of the CDR3 DNA is TGCGCCAGCAGCCAAGATCCGGGGGTGGGTCAGCCC.

To note about this clone: The read falls 3 residues short of the CDR3 end, and the missing part is taken from the germline J gene. The chain joins TRBV15 to TRBJ1-2, with TRBD1 as a possible D gene (5 bases). The CDR3 is made up of 14 amino acids. Trimming pared 4 bases from V and 3 bases from J, leaving 12 bases between. Germline V gene sequence: CDR1 LNHNV, CDR2 YYDKDF (reference sequence). The CDR3 spells CATSNQGLDYGYTF. Partial CDR3 DNA: TGTGCCACCAGCAATCAGGGTCTGGACTATGGC.

Points on this clone: Read sequence stops 3 residues before the CDR3 end, and the germline J gene provides the missing end. The rearrangement uses TRBV20-1 and TRBJ2-7; the D gene is possibly TRBD1 (6 bases). Trimming removed 3 bases at V and 0 bases at J, with 18 bases between. Germline V gene sequence: CDR1 DFQATT, CDR2 SNEGSKA (reference sequence). The CDR3 is 16 amino acids. The covered CDR3 bases are TGCAGTGCTAGGGGGGCCCTGAGGGGGAGCTCCTACGAG. Protein product: CSARGALRGSSYE. The whole CDR3 protein is CSARGALRGSSYEQYF.

A word on this clone: From the germline J gene comes the end of the CDR3, since the read stops 3 residues before it. V is TRBV19 and J is TRBJ2-3; 8 bases match TRBD1. This CDR3 contains 17 residues. Losses at the gene ends were 5 bases for V and 6 bases for J; bases not matched to a gene: 16. In germline, CDR1 is LNHDA, CDR2 SQIVND (reference sequence). CDR3 DNA (partial): TGTGCCAGTAGTTCCGCTCCTGGACAGGGTGAAAGGGATACG. Translation: CASSSAPGQGERDT. The entire CDR3 is CASSSAPGQGERDTQYF.